This section outlines one T cell receptor (beta chain) sequence together with its context. This sample is drawn from a study of blood T cell repertoires in COVID-19. Study-wide background: Specimens from acute and convalescent COVID-19 originated in the United States, Italy and Spain.

Germline CDR1 reads ENHRY; CDR2 reads SYGVKD. V gave up 4 bases and J gave up 8 bases; unmatched junction bases: 8. The CDR3 covers 15 residues. Per the original data handling: Using reference gene primer amplification, nucleated cell counts were estimated. TCRdb keeps only in-frame clones here, not all; method: immunoSEQ multiplex PCR. V and J calls plus clone size are reproduced from that table; the DNA served to infer D and trimming. In the table there are 130,000 to 150,000 clones, roughly 80% of which are singletons. The sequenced sample was peripheral blood. The rearrangement links TRBV10-3 to TRBJ1-4, with 9 bases lining up with TRBD1. This TCR was recovered from a woman aged 80 or over in a cohort sampled during active or convalescent COVID-19. The CDR3, as DNA: TGTGCCATCAGTGGTTCCGGGACAGGGATGGAAAAACTGTTTTTT. It encodes CAISGSGTGMEKLFF.